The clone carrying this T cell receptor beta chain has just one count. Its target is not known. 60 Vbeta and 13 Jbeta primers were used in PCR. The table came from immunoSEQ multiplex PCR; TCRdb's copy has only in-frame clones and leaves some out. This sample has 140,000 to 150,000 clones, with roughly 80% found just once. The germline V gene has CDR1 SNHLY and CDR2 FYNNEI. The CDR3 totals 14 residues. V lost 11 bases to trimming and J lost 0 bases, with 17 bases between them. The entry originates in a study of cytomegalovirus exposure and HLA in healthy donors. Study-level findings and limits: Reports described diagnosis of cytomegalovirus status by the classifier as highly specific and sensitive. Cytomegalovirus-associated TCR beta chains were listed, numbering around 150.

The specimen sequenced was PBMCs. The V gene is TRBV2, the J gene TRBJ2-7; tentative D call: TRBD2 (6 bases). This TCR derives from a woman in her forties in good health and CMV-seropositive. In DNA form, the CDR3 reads TGTGCCCCCCGGAGGGACCCGACCTCCTACGAGCAGTACTTC. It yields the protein CAPRRDPTSYEQYF.